This TCR beta chain was captured by sequencing in a study of control samples from healthy donors and cancer patients. Sequencing used immunoSEQ multiplex PCR; TCRdb keeps in-frame clones, though not all of them. This repertoire shows 150,000 to 200,000 clones, 90% found once; its top ten account for 1.4%. V shed 5 bases and J shed 10 bases, with 24 bases lying between them. This CDR3 has 16 residues. Germline V gene sequence: CDR1 SEHNR, CDR2 FQNEAQ (reference sequence). The V gene is TRBV7-9, the J gene TRBJ2-1; D is ambiguous. Material: blood. The clonotype comes from a woman aged 45-65 years in good health. The CDR3 spells CASSPIVEPTMKEQFF. The CDR3, as DNA: TGTGCCAGCAGCCCGATTGTGGAGCCTACAATGAAGGAGCAGTTCTTC. Full variable domain (outside the CDR3, taken from reference TRBV7-9 and TRBJ2-1): DTGVSQNPRHKITKRGQNVTFRCDPISEHNRLYWYRQTLGQGPEFLTYFQNEAQLEKSRLLSDRFSAERPKGSFSTLEIQRTEQGDSAMYLCASSPIVEPTMKEQFFGPGTRLTVL.